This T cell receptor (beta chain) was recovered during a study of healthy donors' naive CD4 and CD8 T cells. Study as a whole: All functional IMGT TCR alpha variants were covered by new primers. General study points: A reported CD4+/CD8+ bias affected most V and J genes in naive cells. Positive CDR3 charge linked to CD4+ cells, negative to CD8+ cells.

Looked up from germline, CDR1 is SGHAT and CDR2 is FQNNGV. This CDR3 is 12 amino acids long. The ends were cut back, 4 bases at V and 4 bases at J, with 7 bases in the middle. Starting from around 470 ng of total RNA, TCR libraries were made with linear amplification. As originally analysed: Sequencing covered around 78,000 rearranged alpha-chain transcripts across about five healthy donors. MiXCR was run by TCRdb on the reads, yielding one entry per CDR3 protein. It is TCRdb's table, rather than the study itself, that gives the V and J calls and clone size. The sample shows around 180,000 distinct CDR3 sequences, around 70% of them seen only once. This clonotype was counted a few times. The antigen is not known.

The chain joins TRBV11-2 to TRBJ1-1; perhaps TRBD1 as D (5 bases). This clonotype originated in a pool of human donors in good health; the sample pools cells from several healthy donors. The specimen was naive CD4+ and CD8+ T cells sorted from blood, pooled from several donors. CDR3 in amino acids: CASSSGVTEAFF. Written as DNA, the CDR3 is TGTGCCAGCAGCTCGGGGGTCACTGAAGCTTTCTTT.